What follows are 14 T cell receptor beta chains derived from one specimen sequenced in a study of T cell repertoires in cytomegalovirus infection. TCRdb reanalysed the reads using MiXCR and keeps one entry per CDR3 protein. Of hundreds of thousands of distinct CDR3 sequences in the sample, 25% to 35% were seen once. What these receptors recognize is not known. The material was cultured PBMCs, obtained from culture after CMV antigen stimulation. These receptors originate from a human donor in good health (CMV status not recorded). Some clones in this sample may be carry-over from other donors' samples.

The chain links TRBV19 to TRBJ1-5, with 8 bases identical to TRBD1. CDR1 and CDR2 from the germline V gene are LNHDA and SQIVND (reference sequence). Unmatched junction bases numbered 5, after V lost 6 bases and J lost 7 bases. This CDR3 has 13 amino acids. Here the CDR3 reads CASRQGAHQPQHF. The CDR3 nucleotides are TGTGCCAGTAGGCAGGGGGCACACCAGCCCCAGCATTTT.

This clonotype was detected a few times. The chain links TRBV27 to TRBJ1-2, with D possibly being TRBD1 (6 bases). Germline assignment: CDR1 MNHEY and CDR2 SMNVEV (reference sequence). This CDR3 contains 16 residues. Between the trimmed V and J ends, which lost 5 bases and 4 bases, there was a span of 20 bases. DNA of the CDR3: TGTGCCAGCAGTCCCGGAGGACCGGGGGCGGCCTATGGCTACACCTTC. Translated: CASSPGGPGAAYGYTF.

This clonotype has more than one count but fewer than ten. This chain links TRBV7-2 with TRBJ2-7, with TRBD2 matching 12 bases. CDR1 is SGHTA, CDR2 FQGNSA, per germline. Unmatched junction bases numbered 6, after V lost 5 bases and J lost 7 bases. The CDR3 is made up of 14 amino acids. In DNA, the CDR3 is TGTGCCAGCAGCCCTAGCGGGAGGGCCGGGGAGCAGTACTTC. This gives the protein CASSPSGRAGEQYF. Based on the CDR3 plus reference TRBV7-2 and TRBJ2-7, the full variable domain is GAGVSQSPSNKVTEKGKDVELRCDPISGHTALYWYRQSLGQGLEFLIYFQGNSAPDKSGLPSDRFSAERTGGSVSTLTIQRTQQEDSAVYLCASSPSGRAGEQYFGPGTRLTVT.

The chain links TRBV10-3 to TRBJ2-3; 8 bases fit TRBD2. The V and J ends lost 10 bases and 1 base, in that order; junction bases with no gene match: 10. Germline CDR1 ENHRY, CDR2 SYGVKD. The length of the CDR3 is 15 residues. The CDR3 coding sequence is TGTGCCACCGAGCGGGAGCCGGCGGGCACAGATACGCAGTATTTT. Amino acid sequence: CATEREPAGTDTQYF.

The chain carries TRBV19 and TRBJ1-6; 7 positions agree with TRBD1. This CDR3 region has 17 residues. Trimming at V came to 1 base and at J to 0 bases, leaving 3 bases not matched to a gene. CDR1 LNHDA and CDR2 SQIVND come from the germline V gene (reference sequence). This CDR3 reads CASSIGGDSSYNSPLHF. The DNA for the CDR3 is TGTGCCAGTAGTATAGGTGGGGACAGCTCCTATAATTCACCCCTCCACTTT.

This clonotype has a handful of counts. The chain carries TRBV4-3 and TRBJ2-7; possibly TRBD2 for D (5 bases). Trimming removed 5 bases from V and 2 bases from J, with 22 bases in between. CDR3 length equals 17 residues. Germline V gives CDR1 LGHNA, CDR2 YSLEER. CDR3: CASSARPWRVSTYEQYV. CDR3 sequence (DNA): TGCGCCAGCAGCGCTCGGCCCTGGCGGGTATCAACCTACGAGCAGTACGTC.

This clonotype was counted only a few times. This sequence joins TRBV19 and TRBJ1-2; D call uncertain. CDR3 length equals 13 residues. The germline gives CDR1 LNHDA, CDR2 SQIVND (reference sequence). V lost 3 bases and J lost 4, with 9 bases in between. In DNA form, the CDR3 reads TGTGCCAGTAGTATCGGCATGGGCTATGGCTACACCTTC. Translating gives CASSIGMGYGYTF.

CDR3 DNA sequence: TGCAGTGCGTATCTCCCGGGACTAGCGCTCAATGAGCAGTTCTTC. This translates into CSAYLPGLALNEQFF. J is TRBJ2-1 and V is TRBV20-1; 10 positions match TRBD2. Unmatched junction bases numbered 11, after V lost 6 bases and J lost 6 bases. CDR1 and CDR2 from the germline V gene are DFQATT and SNEGSKA (reference sequence). The CDR3 loop spans 15 amino acids.

The CDR3 region has the DNA TGTGCCAGCAGTGAGGTTCAGGGGGTCACCGGGGAGCTGTTTTTT. Encoded protein: CASSEVQGVTGELFF. The chain joins TRBV6-1 to TRBJ2-2; 7 bases are shared with TRBD1. The V and J ends lost 3 bases and 4 bases, in that order; junction bases with no gene match: 5. From germline, CDR1 is MNHNS and CDR2 SASEGT. This CDR3 has 15 residues.

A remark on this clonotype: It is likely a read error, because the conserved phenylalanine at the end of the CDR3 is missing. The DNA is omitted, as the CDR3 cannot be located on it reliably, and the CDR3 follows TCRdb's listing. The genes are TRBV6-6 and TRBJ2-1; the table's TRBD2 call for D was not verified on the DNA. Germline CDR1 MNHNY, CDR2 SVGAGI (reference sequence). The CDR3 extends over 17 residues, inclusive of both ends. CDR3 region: CASSYSHGLAGGALGVL.

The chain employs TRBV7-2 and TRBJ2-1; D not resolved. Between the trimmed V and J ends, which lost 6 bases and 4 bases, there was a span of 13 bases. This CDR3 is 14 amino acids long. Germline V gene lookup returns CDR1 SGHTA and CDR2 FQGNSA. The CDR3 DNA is TGTGCCAGCAGTTCGGAGCTAGGATACAATGAGCAGTTCTTC. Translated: CASSSELGYNEQFF.

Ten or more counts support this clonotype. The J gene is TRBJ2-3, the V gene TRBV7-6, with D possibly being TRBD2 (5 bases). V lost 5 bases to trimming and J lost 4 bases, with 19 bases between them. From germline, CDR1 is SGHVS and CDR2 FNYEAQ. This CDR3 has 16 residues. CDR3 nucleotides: TGTGCCAGCAGCCCCCCCCCGAGAAGGAGGTCAGATACGCAGTATTTT. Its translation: CASSPPPRRRSDTQYF.

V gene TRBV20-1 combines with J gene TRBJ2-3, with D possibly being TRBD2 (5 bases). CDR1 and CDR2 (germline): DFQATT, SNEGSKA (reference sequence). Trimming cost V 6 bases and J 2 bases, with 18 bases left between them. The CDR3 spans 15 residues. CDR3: CSAPSGGSHTDTQYF. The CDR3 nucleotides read TGCAGTGCCCCCTCGGGTGGGAGTCACACAGATACGCAGTATTTT.

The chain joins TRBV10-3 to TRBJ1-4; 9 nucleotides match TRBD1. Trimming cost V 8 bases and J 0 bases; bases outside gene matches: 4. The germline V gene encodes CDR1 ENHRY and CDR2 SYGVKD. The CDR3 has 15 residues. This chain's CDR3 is CAIGDRDSTNEKLFF. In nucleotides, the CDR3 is TGTGCCATCGGGGACAGGGACTCAACTAATGAAAAACTGTTTTTT.